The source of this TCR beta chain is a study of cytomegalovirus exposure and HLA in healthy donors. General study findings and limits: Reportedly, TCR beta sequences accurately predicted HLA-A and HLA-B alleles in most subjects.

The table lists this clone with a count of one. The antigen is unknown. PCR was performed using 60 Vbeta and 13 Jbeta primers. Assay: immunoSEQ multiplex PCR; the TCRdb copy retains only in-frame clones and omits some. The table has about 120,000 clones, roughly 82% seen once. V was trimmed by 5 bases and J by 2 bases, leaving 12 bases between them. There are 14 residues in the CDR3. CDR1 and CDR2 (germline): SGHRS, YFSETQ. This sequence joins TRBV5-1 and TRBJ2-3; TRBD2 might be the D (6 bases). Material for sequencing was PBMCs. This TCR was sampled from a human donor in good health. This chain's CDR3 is CASRVTGLTDTQYF. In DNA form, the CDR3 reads TGCGCCAGCAGGGTTACGGGACTCACAGATACGCAGTATTTT.